Presented here are 15 T cell receptor beta chains from one specimen sequenced in a study of blood T cell repertoires in COVID-19. Measured with immunoSEQ multiplex PCR; TCRdb has only the in-frame clones, and not every one. Of hundreds of thousands of clones detected, 88% appear once; the ten largest clones hold 0.99%. Sequenced material: peripheral blood. These receptors were obtained from a woman aged 40 to 50 who had recovered from COVID-19.

The chain recombines TRBV29-1 with TRBJ2-2; 10 bases line up with TRBD2. The CDR3 contains 14 residues. Germline trimming cut 6 bases from V and 6 bases from J; bases unmatched to any gene: 7. Germline V gene sequence: CDR1 SQVTM, CDR2 ANQGSEA. In nucleotides, the CDR3 is TGCAGCGTCGCGACCCTAGCGGGAGCCGGGGAGCTGTTTTTT. Translated: CSVATLAGAGELFF.

The chain links TRBV5-1 to TRBJ1-2; no clear D. CDR1 and CDR2 (germline): SGHRS, YFSETQ. V was trimmed by 4 bases and J by 7 bases, leaving 14 bases between them. CDR3 length: 13 residues. CDR3 bases: TGCGCCAGCAGCGATGACCCAGCGGGTGGCTACACCTTC. It is translated as CASSDDPAGGYTF.

The V call is TRBV18, the J call TRBJ1-2, with 9 bases aligning to TRBD1. The CDR3 runs 16 residues. Germline trimming cut 0 bases from V and 4 bases from J; bases unmatched to any gene: 6. Germline lookup yields CDR1 KGHSH and CDR2 LQKENI. CDR3 in amino acids: CASSPPRDRVGYGYTF. Written as DNA, the CDR3 is TGTGCCAGCTCACCACCTAGGGACAGGGTGGGCTATGGCTACACCTTC.

The J gene is TRBJ1-5, the V gene TRBV12-3 or TRBV12-4; D possibly corresponds to TRBD1 (5 bases). The CDR3 has 12 residues. Between the trimmed V and J ends, which lost 6 bases and 9 bases, there was a span of 12 bases. The CDR3 DNA is TGTGCCAGCAGCCGCGGGGGGGGGCCCCAGCATTTT. Protein sequence: CASSRGGGPQHF.

This chain connects TRBV10-3 to TRBJ1-3; TRBD1 agrees at 7 bases. The CDR3 has 16 amino acids. V lost 4 bases, J lost 0 bases, and 6 bases stayed unmatched. Germline V gives CDR1 ENHRY, CDR2 SYGVKD. The CDR3 DNA is TGTGCCATCAGTGGACAGGGATCTATCTCTGGAAACACCATATATTTT. This translates into CAISGQGSISGNTIYF.

This chain links TRBV19 with TRBJ2-1; TRBD2 matches at 12 bases. The CDR3 spans 18 residues. V was pared by 9 bases and J by 0 bases, with 12 bases of the junction left unmatched. Germline-derived CDR1 and CDR2 are LNHDA and SQIVND (reference sequence). CDR3 residues: CASSRTSGTGSSYNEQFF. The CDR3 region has the DNA TGTGCCAGCTCTAGGACTAGCGGGACTGGGAGCTCCTACAATGAGCAGTTCTTC.

The chain couples TRBV7-9 to TRBJ1-2, with D possibly being TRBD1 (5 bases). Germline V gives CDR1 SEHNR, CDR2 FQNEAQ (reference sequence). The CDR3 is made up of 13 amino acids. V was clipped by 5 bases and J by 7 bases, with 14 bases between them. The CDR3 DNA reads as TGTGCCAGCAGCCCCGTGGGGCCGGTTGGCTACACCTTC. It yields the protein CASSPVGPVGYTF. Full variable domain (rest looked up from reference TRBV7-9 and TRBJ1-2): DTGVSQNPRHKITKRGQNVTFRCDPISEHNRLYWYRQTLGQGPEFLTYFQNEAQLEKSRLLSDRFSAERPKGSFSTLEIQRTEQGDSAMYLCASSPVGPVGYTFGSGTRLTVV.

This clone turned up a few times. The V call is TRBV2, the J call TRBJ2-2; tentative D call: TRBD2 (6 bases). Germline loops: CDR1 SNHLY, CDR2 FYNNEI. There are 15 residues in the CDR3. V was shortened by 7 bases and J by 4 bases, with 16 bases between the two germline ends. The CDR3 nucleotides read TGTGCCAGCACCCCGTCCCCCGGGGGCACCGGGGAGCTGTTTTTT. Encoded protein: CASTPSPGGTGELFF.

V usage is TRBV11-3 and J usage is TRBJ2-1; the match to TRBD2 covers 7 bases. After removal of 5 bases from V and 6 bases from J, the junction contained 10 bases not matched to a gene. CDR3 length: 15 amino acids. Germline CDR1 reads SGHNT; CDR2 reads YENEEA. The CDR3 loop is CASSPRVAGPNEQFF. The CDR3 region has the DNA TGTGCCAGCAGCCCCCGGGTAGCGGGCCCCAATGAGCAGTTCTTC.

V is TRBV14 and J is TRBJ1-3; D might be TRBD1 (6 bases). There are 19 residues in the CDR3. In germline, CDR1 is SGHDN, CDR2 FVKESK. The V gene lost 1 base and the J gene lost 0 bases, with 19 bases spanning the gap. The CDR3 protein is CASSQGPTWTAHSGNTIYF. The CDR3 bases are TGTGCCAGCAGCCAAGGGCCGACTTGGACAGCCCACTCTGGAAACACCATATATTTT.

A remark on this clone: The junction shows a germline mismatch at one end, possibly a read error. The V gene is TRBV4-1, the J gene TRBJ2-1; tentatively, D is TRBD1 (6 bases). Germline V CDR1 and CDR2: MGHRA, YSYEKL. The CDR3 is 15 amino acids. The CDR3 reads CASSQDPHSGTPIVF. The CDR3 nucleotides read TGCGCCAGCAGCCAAGATCCCCACTCCGGGACACCCATCGTCTTC.

V gene TRBV12-3 or TRBV12-4 combines with J gene TRBJ1-2, with D tentatively TRBD1 (6 bases). Trimming took 6 bases from V and 8 from J, leaving 16 bases between them. CDR3 length: 13 residues. CDR3 amino acids: CASSGRQVGGYTF. The CDR3 DNA sequence: TGTGCCAGCAGCGGAAGACAGGTGGGAGGCTACACCTTC.

The CDR3 loop is CSVEVAGPGELFF. The CDR3 DNA reads as TGCAGCGTTGAAGTGGCGGGGCCCGGGGAGCTGTTTTTT. The chain is built from TRBV29-1 and TRBJ2-2, with a weak D call TRBD2 (6 bases). Trimming pared 1 base from V and 6 bases from J, leaving 9 bases between. The CDR3 spans 13 residues. Germline CDR1 reads SQVTM; CDR2 reads ANQGSEA.

V is TRBV11-2 and J is TRBJ1-2; 8 nucleotides match TRBD1. The CDR3 sequence is 14 residues long. The germline V gene encodes CDR1 SGHAT and CDR2 FQNNGV. V lost 10 bases, J lost 8 bases, and 15 bases stayed unmatched. CDR3 nucleotides: TGTGCCAACTCCCGGACAGGGTGGATTGAAGGCTACACCTTC. Encoded protein: CANSRTGWIEGYTF.

The chain employs TRBV6-6 and TRBJ2-3, with D unresolved. The length of the CDR3 is 12 residues. Germline CDR1 reads MNHNY; CDR2 reads SVGAGI (reference sequence). Deletions cut 4 bases from V and 8 bases from J, with 10 bases between. Here the CDR3 DNA reads TGTGCCAGCAGTTTTCGGTACGCTACGCAGTATTTT. Protein product: CASSFRYATQYF.